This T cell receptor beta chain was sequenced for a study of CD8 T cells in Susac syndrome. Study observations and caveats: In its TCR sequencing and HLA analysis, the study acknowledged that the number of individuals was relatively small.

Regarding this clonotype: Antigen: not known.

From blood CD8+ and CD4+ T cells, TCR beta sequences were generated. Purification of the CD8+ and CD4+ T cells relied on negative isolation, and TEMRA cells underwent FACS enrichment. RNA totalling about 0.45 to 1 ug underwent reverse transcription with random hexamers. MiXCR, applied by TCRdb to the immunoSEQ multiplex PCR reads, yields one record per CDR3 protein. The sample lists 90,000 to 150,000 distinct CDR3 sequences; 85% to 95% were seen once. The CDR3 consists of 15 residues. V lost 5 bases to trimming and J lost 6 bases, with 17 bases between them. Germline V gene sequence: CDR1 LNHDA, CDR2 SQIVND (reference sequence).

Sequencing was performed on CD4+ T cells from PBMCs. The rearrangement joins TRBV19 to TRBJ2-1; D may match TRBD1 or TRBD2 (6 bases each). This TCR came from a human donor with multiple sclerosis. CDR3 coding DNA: TGTGCCAGTAGTGGGGGCCGCGGGCGGGGCAATGAGCAGTTCTTC. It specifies CASSGGRGRGNEQFF.